These 2 T cell receptor delta chains were sequenced from one sample in a study of gammadelta T cells in human blood. TCRdb reanalysed the RT-PCR reads with CATT. The table has 700 to 900 delta-chain clones, roughly 51% seen once. The sample taken for sequencing was Vgamma9Vdelta2 gamma-delta T cells from cord blood. These receptors came from a newborn.

On this clone itself: A far more abundant clone sits one base away, making this likely a read error. The rearrangement joins TRDV2 to TRDJ3; 10 nucleotides match TRDD3. V was pared by 0 bases and J by 1 base, with 8 bases of the junction left unmatched. This CDR3 is built from 20 residues. The germline V gene encodes CDR1 GEAIGNYY and CDR2 EKD. The CDR3 loop reads CACDTALGDTASWDTRQMFF. CDR3 DNA sequence: TGTGCCTGTGACACCGCTTTGGGGGATACTGCGTCCTGGGACACCCGACAGATGTTTTTC.

Comment on this clone: It is likely a read error: a sequence one base away is far more abundant. The gene calls are TRDV2 and TRDJ2, with a possible D match to TRDD3 (5 bases). Germline CDR1 GEAIGNYY, CDR2 EKD. The CDR3 has 13 amino acids. V lost 3 bases to trimming and J lost 4 bases, with 8 bases between them. CDR3 in amino acids: CACDYWWTAQLFF. CDR3 DNA: TGTGCCTGTGACTACTGGTGGACAGCACAACTCTTCTTT.